The rows below give T cell receptor beta chains drawn from one sample of a study of blood T cell repertoires in COVID-19. Here immunoSEQ multiplex PCR was the method, and the copy in TCRdb shows in-frame clones only, minus some. Found here are about 170,000 clones, 80% to 95% of them singletons; the top ten hold roughly 5%. The material sequenced was peripheral blood. The receptors come from a woman aged 50 to 60 with acute or convalescent COVID-19. Each CDR3 is given with its conserved first and last residue. The D gene is left open where the match is weak. Some rows have no size entry. The others give once, few or many, or a class for an expanded clone.

J gene,V gene,clone size,D gene,CDR3 protein,CDR3 DNA
TRBJ2-1,TRBV5-4,-,TRBD1,CASSSTGFSSNEQFF,TGTGCCAGCAGTTCGACAGGGTTTTCATCCAATGAGCAGTTCTTC
TRBJ2-1,TRBV7-9,-,TRBD2,CASSLDGGVNNEQFF,TGTGCCAGCAGCTTAGACGGGGGGGTGAACAATGAGCAGTTCTTC
TRBJ2-7,TRBV6-2/TRBV6-3,-,-,CASSYPRGGGSLAYEQYF,TGTGCCAGCAGTTATCCCCGGGGAGGGGGATCCTTGGCCTACGAGCAGTACTTC
TRBJ2-7,TRBV28,once,-,CASSSSDTPYEQYF,TGTGCCAGCAGTTCTAGCGACACACCCTACGAGCAGTACTTC
TRBJ2-5,TRBV11-3,-,TRBD2,CASSPGTSGGGETQYF,TGTGCCAGCAGCCCCGGGACTAGCGGGGGAGGTGAGACCCAGTACTTC
TRBJ1-6,TRBV5-1,-,TRBD1,CASSQDRVSNSPLHF,TGCGCCAGCAGCCAGGACAGGGTGTCTAATTCACCCCTCCACTTT
TRBJ2-5,TRBV2,-,TRBD1,CASAKGASGQETQYF,TGTGCCAGCGCAAAGGGGGCTTCCGGACAAGAGACCCAGTACTTC
TRBJ1-1,TRBV18,-,-,CASSPPRGTEAFF,TGTGCCAGCTCACCCCCTCGCGGCACTGAAGCTTTCTTT
TRBJ2-2,TRBV11-3,-,-,CASSPYVAGELFF,TGTGCCAGCAGCCCCTATGTCGCCGGGGAGCTGTTTTTT
TRBJ2-7,TRBV5-4,-,-,CASSPGGSYEQYF,TGTGCCAGCAGCCCTGGAGGGTCCTACGAGCAGTACTTC
TRBJ1-3,TRBV29-1,few,TRBD1,CSAGTATQGTIYF,TGCAGCGCTGGGACAGCAACGCAGGGCACCATATATTTT
TRBJ2-1,TRBV15,-,TRBD1,CATSRDPGQGAQGSYNEQFF,TGTGCCACCAGCAGAGATCCGGGACAGGGAGCCCAAGGCTCCTACAATGAGCAGTTCTTC
TRBJ1-1,TRBV7-9,-,-,CASITGTEAFF,TGTGCCAGCATAACGGGGACTGAAGCTTTCTTT
TRBJ2-2,TRBV4-3,-,-,CASSQDRVRPAGELFF,TGCGCCAGCAGCCAAGATCGGGTGAGGCCGGCCGGGGAGCTGTTTTTT
TRBJ1-2,TRBV2,few,TRBD1,CASRHRGPSNYGYTF,TGTGCCAGCAGACACAGGGGGCCTTCTAACTATGGCTACACCTTC
TRBJ2-7,TRBV7-2,-,-,CASSLGRVSYEQYF,TGTGCCAGCAGCTTAGGTCGCGTTTCCTACGAGCAGTACTTC
TRBJ1-4,TRBV6-2/TRBV6-3,-,-,CASSRAGRGINEKLFF,TGTGCCAGCAGTAGAGCGGGACGGGGAATTAATGAAAAACTGTTTTTT
TRBJ1-1,TRBV5-8,-,-,CASSFGGMGYTEAFF,TGTGCCAGCAGCTTTGGGGGGATGGGGTACACTGAAGCTTTCTTT
TRBJ1-1,TRBV6-1,-,-,CASSEWGVNTEAFF,TGTGCCAGCAGTGAATGGGGAGTGAACACTGAAGCTTTCTTT
TRBJ1-1,TRBV12-3/TRBV12-4,-,-,CASVTGPNTEAFF,TGTGCCAGCGTCACAGGGCCGAACACTGAAGCTTTCTTT
TRBJ1-3,TRBV11-2,few,-,CASSLDSETGAGNTIYF,TGTGCCAGCAGCTTAGATTCGGAGACAGGCGCTGGAAACACCATATATTTT
TRBJ1-1,TRBV7-9,-,-,CASSSGETEAFF,TGTGCCAGCAGTTCAGGGGAAACTGAAGCTTTCTTT
TRBJ2-1,TRBV5-6,-,TRBD2,CASSGVAGGPYNEQFF,TGTGCCAGCAGCGGGGTAGCGGGGGGACCATACAATGAGCAGTTCTTC
TRBJ1-6,TRBV10-3,-,TRBD1,CAISEVGQGGSPLHF,TGTGCCATCAGTGAGGTTGGACAGGGGGGTTCACCCCTCCACTTT
TRBJ2-3,TRBV7-9,few,TRBD2,CASSLGVGTSGNTQYF,TGTGCCAGCAGCTTAGGGGTCGGGACTAGCGGAAATACGCAGTATTTT
TRBJ1-5,TRBV12-3/TRBV12-4,-,-,CASSSGGNQPQHF,TGTGCCAGCAGTTCAGGGGGCAATCAGCCCCAGCATTTT
TRBJ1-6,TRBV6-5,few,-,CASSYGAAYNSPLHF,TGTGCCAGCAGTTACGGGGCAGCCTATAATTCACCCCTCCACTTT
TRBJ1-2,TRBV12-5,-,-,CASGPTPYGYGYTF,TGTGCTAGTGGCCCCACCCCATACGGCTATGGCTACACCTTC
TRBJ1-5,TRBV4-1,-,-,CASSQDVRGDQPQHF,TGCGCCAGCAGCCAAGACGTCAGGGGTGACCAGCCCCAGCATTTT
TRBJ2-1,TRBV29-1,-,-,CSVQGGNEQFF,TGCAGCGTGCAGGGGGGCAATGAGCAGTTCTTC
TRBJ1-1,TRBV29-1,-,-,CSALPGHLNTEAFF,TGCAGCGCCCTCCCGGGACACCTGAACACTGAAGCTTTCTTT
TRBJ2-7,TRBV3-1/TRBV3-2,-,-,CASTDRANSYEQYF,TGTGCCAGCACGGACAGAGCAAACTCCTACGAGCAGTACTTC
TRBJ2-2,TRBV5-1,-,-,CASSSLTGELFF,TGCGCCAGCAGCTCGTTAACCGGGGAGCTGTTTTTT
TRBJ1-5,TRBV10-3,-,-,CASTCRPQHF,TGTGCCAGCACATGCAGGCCCCAGCATTTT
TRBJ2-7,TRBV15,-,TRBD1,CATSWGQGAYEQYF,TGTGCCACCAGCTGGGGACAGGGGGCTTACGAGCAGTACTTC
TRBJ2-2,TRBV5-1,-,-,CASSGRGNTGELFF,TGCGCCAGCAGCGGTAGGGGGAACACCGGGGAGCTGTTTTTT
TRBJ1-5,TRBV19,-,TRBD1,CASTPGQGGAQHF,TGTGCCAGTACACCGGGACAGGGAGGAGCCCAGCATTTT
TRBJ2-7,TRBV27,-,TRBD2,CASSLSSSGRGEQYF,TGTGCCAGCAGTTTATCGAGTAGCGGGAGGGGTGAGCAGTACTTC
TRBJ1-5,TRBV7-2,-,TRBD1,CASKRQGPSSQPQHF,TGTGCCAGCAAAAGACAGGGCCCGAGTAGTCAGCCCCAGCATTTT
TRBJ1-2,TRBV28,-,-,CASSLVRVRGYTF,TGTGCCAGCAGTTTAGTGAGGGTACGGGGCTACACCTTC
TRBJ1-1,TRBV30,few,-,CAWSVGSGGEAFF,TGTGCCTGGAGTGTAGGAAGCGGCGGTGAAGCTTTCTTT
TRBJ1-2,TRBV29-1,-,-,CSVDGGPGHGGYTF,TGCAGCGTTGATGGAGGACCGGGTCACGGTGGCTACACCTTC
TRBJ2-3,TRBV24-1,-,TRBD2,CATSDRGLAGGPGADTQYF,TGTGCCACCAGTGACAGAGGACTAGCGGGGGGGCCTGGGGCAGATACGCAGTATTTT